This is a list of T cell receptor beta chains from one sample in a study of Ad26.COV2.S vaccination and SARS-CoV-2 variants. Some clones are missing from TCRdb's copy, which holds only in-frame ones; the method was immunoSEQ multiplex PCR. Of about 350,000 clones listed, under 95% were seen once; the top ten hold 3.5% to 4.5%. The sequencing used peripheral blood, collected after recovery from COVID-19. Source of these receptors: a human donor who had recovered from COVID-19. Both conserved end residues are part of each CDR3. A D gene is named only where the DNA matches it firmly. Clone sizes are given selectively: once, few, many, or a class where the clone is expanded.

-	TRBV12-5	TRBJ1-5	once	TGTGCTAGTGGTTTGGTGGCTGGGGGCAATCAGCCCCAGCATTTT	CASGLVAGGNQPQHF
TRBD2	TRBV5-1	TRBJ2-7	-	TGCGCCAGCAGCGGAAGGCGGGGGTACTCCTACGAGCAGTACTTC	CASSGRRGYSYEQYF
-	TRBV7-2	TRBJ2-3	-	TGTGCCAGCAGCTTATACACGCTCCGCACAGATACGCAGTATTTT	CASSLYTLRTDTQYF
TRBD2	TRBV19	TRBJ2-5	-	TGTGCCAGTAGTCGGCTAGCGGGGGGTTCGGACCAAGAGACCCAGTACTTC	CASSRLAGGSDQETQYF
-	TRBV13	TRBJ2-3	-	TGTGCCAGCAGCTTAGACAGGGCTAGCACAGATACGCAGTATTTT	CASSLDRASTDTQYF
-	TRBV3-1/TRBV3-2	TRBJ2-1	-	TGTGCCAGCAGCCAAGTCGACTCCTACAATGAGCAGTTCTTC	CASSQVDSYNEQFF
TRBD1	TRBV5-4	TRBJ1-2	-	TGTGCCAGCAGCTTACGTGTAGGGGGCATCTATGGCTACACCTTC	CASSLRVGGIYGYTF
-	TRBV3-1/TRBV3-2	TRBJ2-7	-	TGTGCCAGCAGCCAAGATGACAGACGCTACGAGCAGTACTTC	CASSQDDRRYEQYF
-	TRBV6-2/TRBV6-3	TRBJ1-1	-	TGTGCCAGCAGTTTCTTAATGAACACTGAAGCTTTCTTT	CASSFLMNTEAFF
-	TRBV5-1	TRBJ1-1	-	TGCGCCAGCAGCTTGGAGGTGACTGAAGCTTTCTTT	CASSLEVTEAFF
-	TRBV5-6	TRBJ2-7	-	TGTGCCAGCAGCTACGGACAGAGCTCCTACGAGCAGTACTTC	CASSYGQSSYEQYF
-	TRBV12-3/TRBV12-4	TRBJ2-1	-	TGTGCCAGCAGGGTACTTAATGAGCAGTTCTTC	CASRVLNEQFF
-	TRBV6-2/TRBV6-3	TRBJ2-2	-	TGTGCCAGCAGTTACAGATACGGGGCCGGGGAGCTGTTTTTT	CASSYRYGAGELFF
TRBD1	TRBV20-1	TRBJ2-7	-	TGCAGTGCAGAACAGGGGAATGAGCAGTACTTC	CSAEQGNEQYF
-	TRBV9	TRBJ1-5	once	TGTGCCAGCACCGTCCGGGCCCAGCCCCAGCATTTT	CASTVRAQPQHF
TRBD2	TRBV20-1	TRBJ2-3	-	TGCAGTGCTAGTTCGGCTAGCGGGGGCAGCACAGATACGCAGTATTTT	CSASSASGGSTDTQYF
TRBD1	TRBV7-6	TRBJ1-2	few	TGTGCCAGCAGCTTAGGGGGTCTTAGGACAGGGAGAGGCTACACCTTC	CASSLGGLRTGRGYTF
-	TRBV5-1	TRBJ1-3	-	TGCGCCAGCAGCCCAACAGACAGCTACTCTGGAAACACCATATATTTT	CASSPTDSYSGNTIYF
TRBD1	TRBV7-9	TRBJ2-7	-	TGTGCCAGCAGCTTATCGACAGGGGACGAGCAGTACTTC	CASSLSTGDEQYF
-	TRBV19	TRBJ1-2	-	TGTGCCAGTAGAGCTCCCAGGGCGCTCGCCTATGGCTACACCTTC	CASRAPRALAYGYTF
TRBD1	TRBV19	TRBJ1-1	once	TGTGCCAGTAGTACCAAAGGACAGGGGGACACTGAAGCTTTCTTT	CASSTKGQGDTEAFF
TRBD1	TRBV7-6	TRBJ1-1	-	TGTGCCAGCAGCTTAGCGGGGACAGGGTGGGGGAGAGAAGCTTTCTTT	CASSLAGTGWGREAFF
-	TRBV2	TRBJ2-4	-	TGTGCCAGCAGTCTAGGATATCTAGCCAAAAACATTCAGTACTTC	CASSLGYLAKNIQYF
-	TRBV7-6	TRBJ2-7	-	TGTGCCAGCAGCTTCGGACACAACTCCAAGGATTACTACGAGCAGTACTTC	CASSFGHNSKDYYEQYF
TRBD1	TRBV29-1	TRBJ1-2	-	TGCAGCGTTGAAACATCGGGACAGGGATTCTATGGCTACACCTTC	CSVETSGQGFYGYTF
TRBD1	TRBV20-1	TRBJ2-3	-	TGCAGTGCTAGTCCTCCTCCCCGGGACAGGGGGCATCTTAGCACAGATACGCAGTATTTT	CSASPPPRDRGHLSTDTQYF
-	TRBV28	TRBJ1-2	few	TGTGCCAGCAGTTTACAGGGCTATGGCTACACCTTC	CASSLQGYGYTF
TRBD1	TRBV29-1	TRBJ1-1	-	TGCAGCGTCAGACAGGGGGCCCCGAATGCTGAAGCTTTCTTT	CSVRQGAPNAEAFF
-	TRBV2	TRBJ2-2	-	TGTGCCAGCAGGGGCCCCTCCGGGGACACCGGGGAGCTGTTTTTT	CASRGPSGDTGELFF
-	TRBV24-1	TRBJ1-5	once	TGTGCCACCGCGCCCAGGTTCAGCAATCAGCCCCAGCATTTT	CATAPRFSNQPQHF
TRBD1	TRBV6-5	TRBJ1-2	few	TGTGCCAGCACCTCCGGACAGGGGGCGCGTGGCTACACCTTC	CASTSGQGARGYTF
-	TRBV3-1/TRBV3-2	TRBJ1-6	-	TGTGCCAGCAGCCAAGGGGGCAGGGGTAATAATTCACCCCTCCACTTT	CASSQGGRGNNSPLHF
-	TRBV18	TRBJ1-5	-	TGTGCCAGCTCGCGGACAGAGTATAGCAATCAGCCCCAGCATTTT	CASSRTEYSNQPQHF
-	TRBV7-2	TRBJ2-5	-	TGTGCCAGCAGCGCCCCCAAGGGGCGGGGCCTCCAAGAGACCCAGTACTTC	CASSAPKGRGLQETQYF
-	TRBV15	TRBJ1-1	-	TGTGCCACCTCCCCTGGAGGGCTCGTCGAAGCTTTCTTT	CATSPGGLVEAFF
-	TRBV13	TRBJ2-7	-	TGTGCCAGCAGCCTGAACTACGAGCAGTACTTC	CASSLNYEQYF
-	TRBV9	TRBJ2-3	-	TGTGCCAGCAGCCCAAGAGGTAGAGGCACAGATACGCAGTATTTT	CASSPRGRGTDTQYF
-	TRBV5-1	TRBJ1-2	few	TGCGCCAGCAGCTTGGCCCCGACAGTGCAGGCTAACTATGGCTACACCTTC	CASSLAPTVQANYGYTF
-	TRBV18	TRBJ2-3	-	TGTGCCAGCTCACCCTCGGAGGGGGGCACAGATACGCAGTATTTT	CASSPSEGGTDTQYF
TRBD2	TRBV9	TRBJ2-7	-	TGTGCCAGCAGCTCACTAGCGGGTGGGAACGAGCAGTACTTC	CASSSLAGGNEQYF
-	TRBV6-2/TRBV6-3	TRBJ1-2	-	TGTGCCAGCAGTTACAACGACAGGAACTATGGCTACACCTTC	CASSYNDRNYGYTF
TRBD1	TRBV9	TRBJ1-3	-	TGTGCCAGCACTCAGGGGGACAGCTCTGGAAACACCATATATTTT	CASTQGDSSGNTIYF
-	TRBV5-5	TRBJ1-2	-	TGTGCCAGCAGCATAGGGACACCGACTAACTATGGCTACACCTTC	CASSIGTPTNYGYTF
-	TRBV5-6	TRBJ2-7	-	TGTGCCAGCAGCTACAGCGGCTACGAGCAGTACTTC	CASSYSGYEQYF
-	TRBV18	TRBJ2-1	-	TGTGCCAGCTCACCACCGGCGGGGGCGGGGAATGAGCAGTTCTTC	CASSPPAGAGNEQFF
-	TRBV7-2	TRBJ2-3	-	TGTGCCAGCAGCCTCCGGAGCGGGAGCACAGATACGCAGTATTTT	CASSLRSGSTDTQYF
TRBD2	TRBV15	TRBJ2-3	once	TGTGCCACCAGCGAAGCGGGGGGGGGCACAGATACGCAGTATTTT	CATSEAGGGTDTQYF
-	TRBV6-5	TRBJ2-3	-	TGTGCCAGCAGTCCCGGACTTCGATGGGATACGCAGTATTTT	CASSPGLRWDTQYF
-	TRBV27	TRBJ2-5	-	TGTGCCAGCAGCCCTTTTTCGGGGGCAATCCAAGAGACCCAGTACTTC	CASSPFSGAIQETQYF
-	TRBV19	TRBJ1-4	-	TGTGCCAGTAGTACGGACGGACAGAGTAATGAAAAACTGTTTTTT	CASSTDGQSNEKLFF